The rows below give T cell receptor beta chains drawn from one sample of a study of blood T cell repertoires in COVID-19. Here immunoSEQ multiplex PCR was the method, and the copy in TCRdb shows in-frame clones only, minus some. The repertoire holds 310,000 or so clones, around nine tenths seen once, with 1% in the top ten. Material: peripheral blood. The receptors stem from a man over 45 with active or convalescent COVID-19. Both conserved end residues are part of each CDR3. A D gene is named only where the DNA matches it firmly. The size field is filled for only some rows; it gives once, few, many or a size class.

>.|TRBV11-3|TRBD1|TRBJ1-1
CASSLGAGGEAFF
TGTGCCAGCAGCTTAGGGGCAGGGGGTGAAGCTTTCTTT
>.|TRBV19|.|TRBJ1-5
CASSQQSGQPQHF
TGTGCCAGTAGTCAACAGAGCGGACAGCCCCAGCATTTT
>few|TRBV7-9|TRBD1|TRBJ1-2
CASSLLSGTGDFNYGYTF
TGTGCCAGCAGCTTACTGTCCGGGACAGGGGATTTTAACTATGGCTACACCTTC
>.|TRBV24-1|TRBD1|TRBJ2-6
CATSDPTGAGANVLTF
TGTGCCACCAGTGATCCCACAGGGGCTGGGGCCAACGTCCTGACTTTC
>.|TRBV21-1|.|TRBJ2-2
CASSARLAGLHTGELFF
TGTGCCAGCAGCGCCCGACTAGCGGGACTCCATACCGGGGAGCTGTTTTTT
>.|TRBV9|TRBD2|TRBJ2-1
CASSVAGGSSYNEQFF
TGTGCCAGCAGCGTAGCGGGGGGTAGCTCCTACAATGAGCAGTTCTTC
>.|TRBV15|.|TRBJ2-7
CATSSDNFPHEQYF
TGTGCCACCAGCAGCGACAACTTTCCCCACGAGCAGTACTTC
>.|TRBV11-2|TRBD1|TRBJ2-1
CASSTRRTGHNEQFF
TGTGCCAGCAGCACTAGGCGGACAGGCCACAATGAGCAGTTCTTC
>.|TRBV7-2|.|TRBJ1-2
CASSTRVGADYGYTF
TGTGCCAGCAGCACCAGGGTGGGGGCTGACTATGGCTACACCTTC
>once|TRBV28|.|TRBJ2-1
CASSLNGGRNEQFF
TGTGCCAGCAGTTTAAACGGGGGTAGGAATGAGCAGTTCTTC
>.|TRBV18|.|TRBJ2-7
CASSPLQPTYEQYF
TGTGCCAGCTCACCCTTACAGCCCACCTACGAGCAGTACTTC
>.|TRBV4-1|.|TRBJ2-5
CASSRLVGETQYF
TGCGCCAGCAGCCGACTAGTAGGTGAGACCCAGTACTTC
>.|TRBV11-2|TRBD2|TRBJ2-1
CASSLLAGVPYNEQFF
TGTGCCAGCAGCTTGCTAGCGGGAGTCCCCTACAATGAGCAGTTCTTC
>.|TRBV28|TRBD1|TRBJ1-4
CASSSALSGTGANEKLFF
TGTGCCAGCAGTTCCGCCCTCTCCGGGACAGGGGCAAATGAAAAACTGTTTTTT
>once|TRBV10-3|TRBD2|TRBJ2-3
CAIKGTSGRTDTQYF
TGTGCCATCAAGGGGACTAGCGGGAGGACAGATACGCAGTATTTT
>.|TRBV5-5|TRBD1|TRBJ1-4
CASSLSTGGQANEKLFF
TGTGCCAGCAGCTTGTCGACAGGGGGCCAGGCTAATGAAAAACTGTTTTTT
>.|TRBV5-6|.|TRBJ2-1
CASSFRQGKEFF
TGTGCCAGCAGCTTCAGGCAGGGAAAGGAGTTCTTC
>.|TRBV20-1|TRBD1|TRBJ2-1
CSASARTGEAYNEQFF
TGCAGTGCTAGTGCCAGGACAGGGGAAGCCTACAATGAGCAGTTCTTC
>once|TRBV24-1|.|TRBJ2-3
CATSDASGSSTDTQYF
TGTGCCACCAGTGACGCCTCGGGGAGCTCCACAGATACGCAGTATTTT
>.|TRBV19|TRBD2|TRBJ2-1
CASSRGLAGDSLQQFF
TGTGCCAGTAGTAGGGGACTAGCGGGAGATTCTTTGCAGCAGTTCTTC
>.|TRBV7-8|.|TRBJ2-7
CASSPPMSSYEQYF
TGTGCCAGCAGCCCCCCCATGAGCTCCTACGAGCAGTACTTC
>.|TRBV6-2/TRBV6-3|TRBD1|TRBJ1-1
CASSTGADHTEAFF
TGTGCCAGCAGTACAGGGGCGGACCACACTGAAGCTTTCTTT
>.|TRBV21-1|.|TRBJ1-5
CASSKPSKGQGASQPQHF
TGTGCCAGCAGCAAACCATCGAAGGGACAGGGGGCTAGTCAGCCCCAGCATTTT
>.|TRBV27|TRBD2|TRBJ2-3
CASSPGLAGPDTQYF
TGTGCCAGCAGCCCGGGGCTAGCGGGGCCAGATACGCAGTATTTT
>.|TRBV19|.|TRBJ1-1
CASSIRPAEAFF
TGTGCCAGTAGTATACGCCCGGCTGAAGCTTTCTTT
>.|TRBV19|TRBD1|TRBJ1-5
CASSEDRGRYQPQHF
TGTGCCAGTAGTGAGGACAGGGGGCGGTATCAGCCCCAGCATTTT
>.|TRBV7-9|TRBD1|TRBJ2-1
CASSSRTGSSYNEQFF
TGTGCCAGCAGCTCCCGGACAGGGAGCTCCTACAATGAGCAGTTCTTC
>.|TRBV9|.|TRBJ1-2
CASSSRYGYTF
TGTGCCAGCAGCTCCCGCTATGGCTACACCTTC
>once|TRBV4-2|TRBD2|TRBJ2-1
CASSPTSGTLFDEQFF
TGTGCCAGCAGCCCAACTAGCGGGACATTGTTTGATGAGCAGTTCTTC
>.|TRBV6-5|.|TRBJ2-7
CASSYLGRGDYEQYF
TGTGCCAGCAGTTACTTAGGCAGGGGAGACTACGAGCAGTACTTC
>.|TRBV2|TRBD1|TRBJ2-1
CASIERPDRGRNEQFF
TGTGCCAGCATCGAAAGGCCGGACAGGGGGCGCAATGAGCAGTTCTTC
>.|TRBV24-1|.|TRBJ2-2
CATSDKLVTDTGELFF
TGTGCCACCAGTGACAAACTAGTTACGGACACCGGGGAGCTGTTTTTT
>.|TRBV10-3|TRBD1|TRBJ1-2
CAISEGQGYGYTF
TGTGCCATCAGTGAGGGACAGGGCTATGGCTACACCTTC
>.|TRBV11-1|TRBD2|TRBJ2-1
CASSSTSGYDGEQFF
TGTGCCAGCAGCTCGACTAGCGGATACGACGGTGAGCAGTTCTTC
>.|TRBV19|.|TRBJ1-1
CASSISGVAEAFF
TGTGCCAGTAGTATTTCGGGGGTGGCTGAAGCTTTCTTT
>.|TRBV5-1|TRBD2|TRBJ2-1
CASSYLPGLARNNEQFF
TGCGCCAGCAGCTATCTACCCGGACTAGCGAGAAACAATGAGCAGTTCTTC
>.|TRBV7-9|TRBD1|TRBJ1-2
CASSLVYGGGQGPGGYTF
TGTGCCAGCAGCTTAGTGTATGGTGGAGGACAGGGGCCGGGTGGCTACACCTTC
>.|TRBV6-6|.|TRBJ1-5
CASSNRVYYQPQHF
TGTGCCAGCAGTAACAGGGTTTACTATCAGCCCCAGCATTTT
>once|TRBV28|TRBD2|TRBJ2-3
CASSLSSGGLTYGTQYF
TGTGCCAGCAGTTTATCTAGCGGGGGCCTCACATATGGTACGCAGTATTTT
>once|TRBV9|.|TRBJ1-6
CASSVEEGSNSPLHF
TGTGCCAGCAGCGTAGAGGAGGGGTCCAATTCACCCCTCCACTTT
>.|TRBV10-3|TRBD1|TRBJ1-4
CAIWTGRVSEKLFF
TGTGCCATCTGGACAGGGAGGGTCAGTGAAAAACTGTTTTTT
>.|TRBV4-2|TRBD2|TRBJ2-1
CASSPAGRGGYNEQFF
TGTGCCAGCAGCCCGGCGGGGCGGGGGGGTTACAATGAGCAGTTCTTC
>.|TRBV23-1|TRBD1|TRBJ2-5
CASSQSPDRPETQYF
TGCGCCAGCAGTCAATCTCCGGACAGGCCAGAGACCCAGTACTTC
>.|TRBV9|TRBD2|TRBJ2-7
CASSAGGGSGGSDEQYF
TGTGCCAGCAGCGCCGGGGGCGGAAGCGGGGGGAGCGACGAGCAGTACTTC
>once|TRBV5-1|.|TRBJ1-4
CASSNPGGRDEKLFF
TGCGCCAGCAGCAATCCGGGGGGTAGAGATGAAAAACTGTTTTTT
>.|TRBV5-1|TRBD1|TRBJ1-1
CASSLRQGATNTEAFF
TGCGCCAGCAGCTTAAGACAGGGGGCGACGAACACTGAAGCTTTCTTT
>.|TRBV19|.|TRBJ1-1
CASSVDGRMNTEAFF
TGTGCCAGTAGCGTCGACGGGAGGATGAACACTGAAGCTTTCTTT
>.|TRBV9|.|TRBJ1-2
CASSVAEGGAYGYTF
TGTGCCAGCAGCGTAGCTGAGGGGGGGGCCTATGGCTACACCTTC
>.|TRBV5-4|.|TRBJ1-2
CASNIQGNYGYTF
TGTGCCAGCAACATACAGGGCAACTATGGCTACACCTTC
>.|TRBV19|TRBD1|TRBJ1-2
CASSIDRFGQGDYGYTF
TGTGCCAGTAGTATAGATCGATTCGGACAGGGGGACTATGGCTACACCTTC
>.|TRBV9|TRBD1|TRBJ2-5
CASSVVSGGRETQYF
TGTGCCAGCAGCGTAGTATCAGGGGGCAGGGAGACCCAGTACTTC
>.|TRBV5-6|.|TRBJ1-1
CASSEQGRVTAFF
TGTGCCAGCAGCGAACAGGGAAGGGTTACGGCTTTCTTT
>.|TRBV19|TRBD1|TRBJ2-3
CASSKTGDGHTDTQYF
TGTGCCAGTAGTAAGACAGGGGACGGTCACACAGATACGCAGTATTTT
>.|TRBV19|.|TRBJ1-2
CASGVGRHGYTF
TGTGCCTCGGGGGTGGGTCGACATGGCTACACCTTC
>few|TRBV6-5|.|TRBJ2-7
CASSPTWSRREQYF
TGTGCCAGCAGTCCGACATGGTCGCGAAGAGAGCAGTACTTC
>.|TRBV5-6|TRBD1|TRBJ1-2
CASSPDRGLFGYTF
TGTGCCAGCAGCCCCGACAGGGGGCTCTTTGGCTACACCTTC
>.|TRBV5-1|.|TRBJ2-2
CASSLGSAGELFF
TGCGCCAGCAGCTTGGGTAGCGCCGGGGAGCTGTTTTTT
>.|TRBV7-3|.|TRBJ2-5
CASSLTFVETQYF
TGTGCCAGCAGCTTAACTTTCGTGGAGACCCAGTACTTC
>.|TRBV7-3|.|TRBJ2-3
CASSLQVPDTQYF
TGTGCCAGCAGCCTCCAGGTCCCAGATACGCAGTATTTT